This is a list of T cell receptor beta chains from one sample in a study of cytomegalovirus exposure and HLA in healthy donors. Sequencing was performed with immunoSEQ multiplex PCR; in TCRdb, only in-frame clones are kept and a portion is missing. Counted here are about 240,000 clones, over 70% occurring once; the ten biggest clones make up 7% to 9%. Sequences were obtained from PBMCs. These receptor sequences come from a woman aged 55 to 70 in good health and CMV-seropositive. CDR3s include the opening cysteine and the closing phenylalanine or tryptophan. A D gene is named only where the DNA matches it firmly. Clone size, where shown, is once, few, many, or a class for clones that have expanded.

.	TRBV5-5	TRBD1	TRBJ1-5	TGTGCCAGCAGCGCCTTAGTCGGGGACAGAGATCAGCCCCAGCATTTT	CASSALVGDRDQPQHF
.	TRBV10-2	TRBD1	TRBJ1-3	TGCGCCAGCAGTGAACAGGGGTCGGGTGGAAACACCATATATTTT	CASSEQGSGGNTIYF
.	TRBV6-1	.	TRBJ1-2	TGTGCCAGCACGTTAACGGTTTATGGCTACACCTTC	CASTLTVYGYTF
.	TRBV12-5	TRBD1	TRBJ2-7	TGTGCTAGTGGTTCTATCCTACGGGACAGGGCCCACAACGAGCAGTACTTC	CASGSILRDRAHNEQYF
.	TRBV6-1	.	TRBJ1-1	TGTGCCAGCAGTGAACAACCTGGAGGGGTCACTGAAGCTTTCTTT	CASSEQPGGVTEAFF
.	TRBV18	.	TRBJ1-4	TGTGCCAGCTCACCGCAAGCTCACAGTGTTGATGAAAAACTGTTTTTT	CASSPQAHSVDEKLFF
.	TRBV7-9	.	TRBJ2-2	TGTGCCAGCAGCTCCTCGACCTTAGCGGATACCGGGGAGCTGTTTTTT	CASSSSTLADTGELFF
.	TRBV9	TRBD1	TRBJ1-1	TGTGCCAGCAGCGTGGGACAGGGGGTAGGGAACACTGAAGCTTTCTTT	CASSVGQGVGNTEAFF
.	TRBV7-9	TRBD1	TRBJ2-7	TGTGCCAGCAGGCCCCCGACAGGGAACGAGCAGTACTTC	CASRPPTGNEQYF
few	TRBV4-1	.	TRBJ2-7	TGCGCCAGCAGCCCCGCGGCCTCCTATAACGAGCAGTACTTC	CASSPAASYNEQYF
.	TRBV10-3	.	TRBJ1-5	TGTGCCATCGGAAGGGGAAGGGATCAGCCCCAGCATTTT	CAIGRGRDQPQHF
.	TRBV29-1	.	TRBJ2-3	TGCAGCGTTGCTCCCAATCAGGGGACAGATACGCAGTATTTT	CSVAPNQGTDTQYF
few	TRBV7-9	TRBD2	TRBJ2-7	TGTGCCAGCAGCTCAGGACTAGCGGGAGGTGGCGAGCAGTACTTC	CASSSGLAGGGEQYF
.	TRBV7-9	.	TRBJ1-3	TGTGCCAGCAGCTTAGCACACTCTGGAAACACCATATATTTT	CASSLAHSGNTIYF